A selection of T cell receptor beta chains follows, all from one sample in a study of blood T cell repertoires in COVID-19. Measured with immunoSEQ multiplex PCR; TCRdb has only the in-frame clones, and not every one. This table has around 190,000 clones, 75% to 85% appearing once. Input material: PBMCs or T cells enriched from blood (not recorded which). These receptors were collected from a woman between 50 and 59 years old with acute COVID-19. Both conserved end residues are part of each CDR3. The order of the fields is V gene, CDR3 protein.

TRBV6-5 CASSSPGQGESPLHF
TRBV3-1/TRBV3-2 CASSQPTGGSGNTIYF
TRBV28 CASIQKGTTDGYTF
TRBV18 CASSPRDRGQGSPLHF
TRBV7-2 CASSFRGLTTNEKLFF
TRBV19 CASSIERGDNQPQHF
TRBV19 CASSQPGQAVYGYTF
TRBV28 CASSLQGLQETQYF
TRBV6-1 CASRDGQGSHGYTF
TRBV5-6 CASSTGQGAGETQYF
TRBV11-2 CASSPGTGERGEQFF
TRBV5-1 CASSAAATNEKLFF
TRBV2 CASSESGTGGTYSGNTIYF
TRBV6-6 CASQLTGQGETPLHF
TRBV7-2 CASSLFGLETQYF
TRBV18 CASSPPRPNTEAFF
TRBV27 CASRDLQGGSPLHF
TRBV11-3 CASRPGGDSGELFF
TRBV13 CASSLSAETGKAFF
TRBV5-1 CASSLEYPSNRNTIYF
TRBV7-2 CASSQDRGLYQPQHF
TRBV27 CASSEGGYTGELFF
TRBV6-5 CASSYGTGDYGYTF
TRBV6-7 CAGLAGGLPYNEQFF
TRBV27 CASRDRGSPLHF
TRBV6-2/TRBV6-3 CASSYGVRGTSTF
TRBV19 CASSNLPRGVLNTEAFF
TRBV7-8 CASSLGPLAGGAGEQFF
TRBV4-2 CASSQNAGWRGNTEAFF